These 15 T cell receptor beta chains originate from one sample sequenced in a study of glioma-infiltrating T cells after dendritic cell vaccination (dated by TCRdb to the mid-2010s). Taken with the paper, the label for time point translates to: after dendritic cell vaccination, including at tumor progression/relapse. Library construction relied on the immunoSEQ multiplex PCR assay. TCRdb obtained this table from immuneACCESS and retained in-frame rearrangements with V and J assigned. These tables miss some clones; where compared with another copy, unresolved V genes account for less than half of the shortfall, and the remainder is unexplained. The sample table contains more than 55,000 clones; only one count was recorded for more than 70% of them. The top ten constitute approximately 9.6% of the sample. The sequencing used blood, collected after dendritic cell vaccination. These TCRs come from a human donor with glioblastoma.

The chain employs TRBV6-5 and TRBJ2-1; D not certain. Between the trimmed V and J ends, which lost 2 bases and 2 bases, there was a span of 7 bases. The germline V gene encodes CDR1 MNHEY and CDR2 SVGAGI. The CDR3 consists of 14 residues. The DNA for the CDR3 is TGTGCCAGCAGTTACGTGTCAGCCTACAATGAGCAGTTCTTC. Translating gives CASSYVSAYNEQFF.

The CDR3 coding sequence is TGTGCCAGCAATACAGGCCTCGCGAACACCGGGGAGCTGTTTTTT. This gives the protein CASNTGLANTGELFF. The genes are TRBV2 and TRBJ2-2; D perhaps matches TRBD1 (5 bases). Trimming removed 7 bases from V and 0 bases from J, with 12 bases in between. Germline values: CDR1 SNHLY, CDR2 FYNNEI. The CDR3 is 15 residues long.

The rearrangement joins TRBV9 to TRBJ1-4, with 7 bases matching TRBD1. Looked up from germline, CDR1 is SGDLS and CDR2 is YYNGEE. V gave up 4 bases and J gave up 7 bases; unmatched junction bases: 4. The CDR3 contains 13 residues. The CDR3 loop reads CASSRNRGEKLFF. In nucleotides, the CDR3 is TGTGCCAGCAGCCGAAACAGGGGTGAAAAACTGTTTTTT.

V and J are TRBV7-8 and TRBJ2-2; D ambiguous. Trimming left V 5 bases short and J 0 bases short, with 4 bases between. The CDR3 extends over 13 amino acids. From germline, CDR1 is SGHVS and CDR2 FQNEAQ. CDR3 bases: TGTGCCAGCAGCCTCCCGAACACCGGGGAGCTGTTTTTT. It translates to CASSLPNTGELFF.

The rearrangement joins TRBV14 to TRBJ1-2; 10 bases are shared with TRBD1. The germline V gene has CDR1 SGHDN and CDR2 FVKESK. Losses at the gene ends were 3 bases for V and 5 bases for J; bases not matched to a gene: 6. The CDR3 contains 15 residues. CDR3 in amino acids: CASSHPGTGVYGYTF. The CDR3 region has the DNA TGTGCCAGCAGCCACCCCGGGACAGGGGTATATGGCTACACCTTC. The variable domain in full, completed from reference TRBV14 and TRBJ1-2, reads EAGVTQFPSHSVIEKGQTVTLRCDPISGHDNLYWYRRVMGKEIKFLLHFVKESKQDESGMPNNRFLAERTGGTYSTLKVQPAELEDSGVYFCASSHPGTGVYGYTFGSGTRLTVV.

In its sample, this clone was seen once. The rearrangement joins TRBV19 to TRBJ1-2, with D perhaps TRBD1 (5 bases). This CDR3 comprises 14 residues. Trimming removed 6 bases at V and 5 bases at J, with 16 bases between. In germline, CDR1 is LNHDA, CDR2 SQIVND (reference sequence). CDR3 sequence (DNA): TGTGCCAGTAGCCGAAGTGGGGCAGGGTATGGCTACACCTTC. It encodes CASSRSGAGYGYTF.

The chain carries TRBV30 and TRBJ2-7; no clear D gene. The CDR3 is made up of 13 amino acids. V lost 1 base to trimming and J lost 0 bases, with 7 bases between them. Per the germline V gene, CDR1 is GTSNPN and CDR2 is SVGIG (reference sequence). The CDR3 sequence: CAWSDGSSYEQYF. The CDR3 DNA sequence: TGTGCCTGGAGTGATGGCAGCTCCTACGAGCAGTACTTC.

The V gene is TRBV11-3, the J gene TRBJ2-1; no reliable D call. Germline V gene data show CDR1 as SGHNT and CDR2 as YENEEA. This CDR3 has 15 amino acids. V was trimmed by 0 bases and J by 5 bases, leaving 11 bases between them. CDR3 amino acids: CASSLETSRHNEQFF. The CDR3 DNA reads as TGTGCCAGCAGCTTAGAAACGAGCCGCCACAATGAGCAGTTCTTC.

The chain uses TRBV9 and TRBJ2-7; TRBD2 agrees at 7 bases. The V and J ends lost 0 bases and 2 bases, in that order; junction bases with no gene match: 2. Germline V CDR1 and CDR2: SGDLS, YYNGEE. The CDR3 consists of 14 residues. As DNA, the CDR3 is TGTGCCAGCAGCGTAGAGGCGGGGGCCTACGAGCAGTACTTC. It yields the protein CASSVEAGAYEQYF.

V usage is TRBV4-1 and J usage is TRBJ2-7, with 7 bases identical to TRBD1. Germline values: CDR1 MGHRA, CDR2 YSYEKL. V lost 4 bases and J lost 0; bases outside the gene matches: 9. This CDR3 is 16 amino acids long. CDR3 coding DNA: TGCGCCAGCAGCCGACCCGGGACAGCGAGCTCCTACGAGCAGTACTTC. Translating it yields CASSRPGTASSYEQYF.

V is TRBV11-3 and J is TRBJ1-3, with D perhaps matching TRBD1 (5 bases). V was trimmed by 5 bases and J by 4 bases, leaving 18 bases between them. This CDR3 comprises 16 residues. Germline V lookup: CDR1 SGHNT, CDR2 YENEEA. The CDR3 DNA reads TGTGCCAGCAGCCTCAAGACAGTCTTTATCGGAAACACCATATATTTT. Its translation: CASSLKTVFIGNTIYF. Together with reference TRBV11-3 and TRBJ1-3, the CDR3 gives the full variable domain: EAGVVQSPRYKIIEKKQPVAFWCNPISGHNTLYWYLQNLGQGPELLIRYENEEAVDDSQLPKDRFSAERLKGVDSTLKIQPAELGDSAVYLCASSLKTVFIGNTIYFGEGSWLTVV.

V is TRBV27 and J is TRBJ2-7; TRBD1 is a possible D gene (6 bases). The CDR3 covers 14 residues. The germline V and J ends were trimmed by 8 bases and 0 bases, with 14 bases remaining between them. In germline, CDR1 is MNHEY, CDR2 SMNVEV (reference sequence). CDR3 region: CASWDKGTSYEQYF. The CDR3 DNA sequence: TGTGCCAGCTGGGACAAAGGTACCTCCTACGAGCAGTACTTC.

This chain connects TRBV9 to TRBJ2-3; D is possibly TRBD2 (6 bases). The CDR3 extends over 16 amino acids. Germline V CDR1 and CDR2: SGDLS, YYNGEE. The V end was cut by 0 bases, the J end by 1 base, with 12 bases between. CDR3 in amino acids: CASSVEGGEGTDTQYF. In nucleotides, the CDR3 is TGTGCCAGCAGCGTAGAAGGAGGGGAGGGCACAGATACGCAGTATTTT.

V is TRBV19 and J is TRBJ2-3; 7 bases line up with TRBD1. The CDR3 has 15 residues. Trimming took 3 bases from V and 2 from J; bases not matched to a gene: 5. The germline CDR1 and CDR2 sequences are LNHDA and SQIVND (reference sequence). CDR3 sequence: CASSIWDSNTDTQYF. The DNA of the CDR3 is TGTGCCAGTAGTATTTGGGACAGTAACACAGATACGCAGTATTTT.

The chain employs TRBV25-1 and TRBJ2-1; 10 nucleotides match TRBD1. CDR1 MGHDK and CDR2 SYGVNS come from the germline V gene. V lost 8 bases to trimming and J lost 7 bases; unmatched junction nucleotides: 11. The CDR3 covers 15 residues. CDR3 region: CASAGGDRGLNEQFF. CDR3 sequence (DNA): TGTGCCAGCGCGGGCGGGGACAGGGGTTTGAATGAGCAGTTCTTC.